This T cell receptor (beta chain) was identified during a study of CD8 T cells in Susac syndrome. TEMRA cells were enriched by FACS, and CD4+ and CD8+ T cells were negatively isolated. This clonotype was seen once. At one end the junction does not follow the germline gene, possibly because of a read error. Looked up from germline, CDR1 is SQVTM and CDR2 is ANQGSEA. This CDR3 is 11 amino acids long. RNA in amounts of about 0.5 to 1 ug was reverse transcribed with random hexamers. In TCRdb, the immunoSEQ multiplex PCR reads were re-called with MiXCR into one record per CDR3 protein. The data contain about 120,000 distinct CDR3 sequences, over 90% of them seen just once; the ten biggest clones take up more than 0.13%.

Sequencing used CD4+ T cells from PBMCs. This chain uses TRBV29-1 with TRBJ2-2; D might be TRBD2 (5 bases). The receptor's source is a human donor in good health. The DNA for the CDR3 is TGCAGCGTTGCTGACACCGGGGAGCTGCTTTTT. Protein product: CSVADTGELLF.